The entry below describes one T cell receptor beta chain. These data originate in a study of blood T cell repertoires in COVID-19. The V gene's germline CDR1 is SGHTA and CDR2 FQGTGA. The CDR3 consists of 15 residues. Trimming took 5 bases from V and 6 from J; bases not matched to a gene: 6. Clones were sequenced by immunoSEQ multiplex PCR, and TCRdb holds only the in-frame ones, with some missing. The table records about 200,000 clones, approximately 85% of them present only once. This chain links TRBV7-3 with TRBJ2-3, with 12 nucleotides matching TRBD2. The TCR was taken from a human donor with active or convalescent COVID-19. The donor label of this sample is uncertain. Sequencing was performed on peripheral blood. CDR3 amino acids: CASSLLAGGFDTQYF. For the CDR3, the DNA is TGTGCCAGCAGCCTACTAGCGGGGGGCTTCGATACGCAGTATTTT.